This TCR beta chain was recorded in a study of cytomegalovirus exposure and HLA in healthy donors. Study-level findings and limits: Previously analyzed data showed that most TCR beta V segments were productive at a frequency of about 87% or about 30%. Cytomegalovirus association was assigned to 150 to 200 TCR beta chains.

With 60 Vbeta and 13 Jbeta primers, the PCR was carried out. Generated by immunoSEQ multiplex PCR, the TCRdb table keeps only in-frame clones and is missing some. The sample includes under 200,000 clones, around 84% of them seen just once. A remark on this clone: The antigen is undetermined.

Likely unrecorded immune exposures existed in these nominally healthy donors. V shed 8 bases and J shed 5 bases, with 9 bases lying between them. The CDR3 spans 12 residues. The germline V gene has CDR1 SNHLY and CDR2 FYNNEI. Sequenced input: PBMCs. The J gene is TRBJ2-2, the V gene TRBV2; TRBD2 might be the D (6 bases). This TCR was sampled from a man aged 18 to 30 in good health and CMV-seronegative. CDR3 region: CASGAGTGELFF. The CDR3 bases are TGTGCCAGCGGGGCGGGGACCGGGGAGCTGTTTTTT.